This T cell receptor beta chain came from a study of identical twins (dated by TCRdb to the mid-2010s). For context, the study as a whole: TCR alpha and beta repertoires from monozygotic twins, unrelated adults of various ages and cord blood were deep-sequenced to test whether fetal clonotypes persist. Replicate twin experiments were performed at different times using different library preparation protocols to rule out contamination. The full study reports these points: Out-of-frame TCR alpha sharing in monozygotic twins was systematically underestimated by recombination models, whereas sharing between unrelated individuals was in agreement with the recombination models. Fewer insertions were carried by abundant cord blood beta clonotypes, a similar but weaker trend appeared in young adult naive repertoires, and no such trend appeared in memory repertoires. Zero-insertion analyses could be partly confounded by invariant T cells such as MAIT and iNKT, though diverse VJ usage argued against such confounding for most clonotypes. Because the same donors could not be followed over many years, conclusions were based on cross-sectional statistical analysis. The excess sharing between twins in beta out-of-frame sequences was weaker because fewer shared sequences reduced the signal-to-noise ratio. Compared with coincidental sharing between unrelated individuals, out-of-frame TCR alpha sequences shared between twins showed an excess of sequences with low generation probability.

Every donor was a healthy Caucasian. The twin cohort consisted of three pairs of female monozygotic twins, all aged about 18 to 30 years. Peripheral blood mononuclear cells were the source from which RNA for the TCR libraries was isolated. Library method: 5' RACE. The reads were generated on an Illumina HiSeq 2000. Template switching added a universal primer binding site, and the final cDNA carried a unique molecular identifier that allowed TCR cDNA molecules to be counted accurately. Specific primers in the conserved constant-segment region were used to synthesize first-strand cDNA for the TCR alpha and beta chains. To control for contamination, every cDNA library was double barcoded, receiving both a SMART-Mk sample barcode and Illumina barcodes. TruSeq adapter sequences along with Illumina sample barcodes were introduced in two successive PCR steps. The Illumina HiSeq platform was used with custom primers to sequence TCR alpha and beta cDNA libraries. In the authors' own workflow: Unique molecular identifiers were extracted from raw reads with MiGEC, and CDR3 positions were determined with MiXCR. For each individual, recombination models were inferred using an EM algorithm with the repgenHMM and IGoR tools. The analysis of shared clonotypes was done with the tcR package in R, with sharing normalized by the product of cloneset sizes. To study raw recombination without the effects of thymic and clonal selection, out-of-frame nonproductive sequences were analyzed. The raw public data were reprocessed by TCRdb itself: fastp quality trimming at Q25, MiXCR clonotype calling, in-frame beta chains only. Each CDR3 protein appears once, grouped with its most common genes and DNA. The V and J calls were determined by TCRdb, not by the authors. The sample yields hundreds of thousands of distinct CDR3 sequences; 7.1% were counted once. Of the sample, roughly 1.5% is held by the ten largest clones.

The CDR3 starts with the cysteine, ends with the phenylalanine, and has 12 residues. Only the CDR3 portion is preserved as DNA: 36 bases, with reading frame beginning at the first base. CDR1 and CDR2, per the germline V gene (reference sequence), are LNHNV and YYDKDF. V gives up 5 bases and J gives up 8 bases, and the segment between their germline ends measures 10 bases. This clonotype was recorded many times. What antigen it recognizes has not been identified. The input lacks base qualities; no much larger clone sits a single base away. These records were also assigned to another study, of yellow fever vaccine responses in identical twins. As described in the second report: According to the authors, the vaccine-induced T cell response in identical twins seemed to be partly convergent and partly specific to each individual. The study precisely tracked vaccine-responding T cell clones in identical twins.

The sequence is built from TRBV15 and TRBJ1-5; the D gene identity is not certain. This receptor was taken from a woman aged 18-29 years in good health. Source material: PBMCs. The nucleotides are TGTGCCACCAGCGATTTTCGAGAGCCCCAGCATTTT. This is translated as CATSDFREPQHF.